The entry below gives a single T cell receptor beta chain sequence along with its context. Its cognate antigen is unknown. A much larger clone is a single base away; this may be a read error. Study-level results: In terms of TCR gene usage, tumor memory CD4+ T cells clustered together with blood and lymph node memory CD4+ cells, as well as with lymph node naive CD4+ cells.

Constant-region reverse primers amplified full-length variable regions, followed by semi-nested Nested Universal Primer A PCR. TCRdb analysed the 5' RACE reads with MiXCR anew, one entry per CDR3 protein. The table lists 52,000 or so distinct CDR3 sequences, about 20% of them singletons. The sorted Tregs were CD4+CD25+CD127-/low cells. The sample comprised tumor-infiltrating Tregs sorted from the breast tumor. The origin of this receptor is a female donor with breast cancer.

The CDR3 loop is CSVRTGANTGAFF. CDR3 nucleotides: TGCAGCGTCCGGACAGGAGCGAACACTGGAGCTTTCTTT. The V gene is TRBV29-1, the J gene TRBJ1-1; TRBD1 aligns across 7 bases. This CDR3 is built from 13 residues. Germline CDR1 is SQVTM and CDR2 is ANQGSEA.